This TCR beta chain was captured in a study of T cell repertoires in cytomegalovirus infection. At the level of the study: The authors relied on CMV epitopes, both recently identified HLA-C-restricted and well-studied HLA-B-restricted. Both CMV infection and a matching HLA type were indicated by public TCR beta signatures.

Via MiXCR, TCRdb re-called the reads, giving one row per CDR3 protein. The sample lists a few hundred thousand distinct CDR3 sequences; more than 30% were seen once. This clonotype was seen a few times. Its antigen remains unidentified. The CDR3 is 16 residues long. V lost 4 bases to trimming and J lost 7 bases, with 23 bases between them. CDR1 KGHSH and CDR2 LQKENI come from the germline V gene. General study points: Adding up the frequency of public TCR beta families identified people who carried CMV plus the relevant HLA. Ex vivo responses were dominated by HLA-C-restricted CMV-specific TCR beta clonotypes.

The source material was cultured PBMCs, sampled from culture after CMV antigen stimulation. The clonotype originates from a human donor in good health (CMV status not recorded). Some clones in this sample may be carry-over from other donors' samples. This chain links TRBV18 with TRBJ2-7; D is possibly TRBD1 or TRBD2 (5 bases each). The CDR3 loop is CASSRIGGDGHSEQYF. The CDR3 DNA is TGTGCCAGCTCACGAATTGGGGGAGACGGTCATTCGGAGCAGTACTTC.